The rows below give T cell receptor beta chains drawn from one sample of a study of human T cells and chemical hapten exposure. TCRdb re-derived calls from the RACE reads in MiXCR, one entry per CDR3 protein. This table has about 120,000 distinct CDR3 sequences, 9% to 13% appearing once. The sequencing used whole blood, collected in connection with sensitization to the hapten diphenylcyclopropenone (DPC). These receptors were obtained from a woman aged 50 to 60 with alopecia areata. Some clones in this sample may be carry-over from other donors' samples. CDR3s include the opening cysteine and the closing phenylalanine or tryptophan. The order of the fields is V gene, J gene, CDR3 length, D gene, clone size, CDR3 protein, CDR3 DNA. D genes are given only for firm matches. Where a row states a size, it is once, few, many or the class of an expanded clone; other rows omit it.

V gene: TRBV18; J gene: TRBJ1-1; CDR3 length: 14; D gene: -; clone size: many; CDR3 protein: CASSSDSMNTEAFF; CDR3 DNA: TGTGCCAGCTCATCGGACAGTATGAACACTGAAGCTTTCTTT
V gene: TRBV25-1; J gene: TRBJ2-1; CDR3 length: 15; D gene: TRBD2; clone size: few; CDR3 protein: CASSESLAGNNEQFF; CDR3 DNA: TGTGCCAGCAGTGAATCCCTAGCGGGAAACAATGAGCAGTTCTTC
V gene: TRBV21-1; J gene: TRBJ2-3; CDR3 length: 15; D gene: -; clone size: many; CDR3 protein: CASSKNHSLTDTQYF; CDR3 DNA: TGTGCCAGCAGCAAAAACCACAGTTTAACAGATACGCAGTATTTT
V gene: TRBV11-2; J gene: TRBJ1-1; CDR3 length: 15; D gene: -; clone size: few; CDR3 protein: CASSPTSSRALEAFF; CDR3 DNA: TGTGCCAGCAGCCCTACTTCGTCACGCGCACTTGAAGCTTTCTTT
V gene: TRBV11-2; J gene: TRBJ2-1; CDR3 length: 16; D gene: -; clone size: many; CDR3 protein: CASSSRDGSSYNEQFF; CDR3 DNA: TGTGCCAGCAGCTCGCGCGACGGGAGCTCCTACAATGAGCAGTTCTTC
V gene: TRBV7-6; J gene: TRBJ1-6; CDR3 length: 16; D gene: -; clone size: many; CDR3 protein: CASSRSPASYNSPLHF; CDR3 DNA: TGTGCCAGCAGCCGATCCCCGGCCTCCTATAATTCACCCCTCCACTTT
V gene: TRBV6-6; J gene: TRBJ2-2; CDR3 length: 16; D gene: -; clone size: many; CDR3 protein: CASSYWAGVAVGELFF; CDR3 DNA: TGTGCCAGCAGTTACTGGGCAGGGGTTGCGGTCGGGGAGCTGTTTTTT
V gene: TRBV27; J gene: TRBJ2-2; CDR3 length: 18; D gene: -; clone size: few; CDR3 protein: CASSLSTAMGGRTGELFF; CDR3 DNA: TGTGCCAGCAGTTTATCCACAGCGATGGGGGGGCGCACCGGGGAGCTGTTTTTT
V gene: TRBV27; J gene: TRBJ1-5; CDR3 length: 14; D gene: TRBD1; clone size: few; CDR3 protein: CASSFQGANQPQHF; CDR3 DNA: TGTGCCAGCAGTTTTCAGGGGGCGAATCAGCCCCAGCATTTT
V gene: TRBV7-9; J gene: TRBJ1-2; CDR3 length: 12; D gene: -; clone size: -; CDR3 protein: CASTSSGYGYTF; CDR3 DNA: TGTGCCAGCACCTCCTCCGGTTACGGCTACACCTTC
V gene: TRBV20-1; J gene: TRBJ2-7; CDR3 length: 13; D gene: TRBD2; clone size: many; CDR3 protein: CSAPTSGRGEQYF; CDR3 DNA: TGCAGTGCTCCGACTAGCGGGAGAGGCGAGCAGTACTTC
V gene: TRBV27; J gene: TRBJ2-7; CDR3 length: 11; D gene: -; clone size: -; CDR3 protein: CASLRGDEQYF; CDR3 DNA: TGTGCCAGCCTGAGGGGCGACGAGCAGTACTTC
V gene: TRBV5-5; J gene: TRBJ1-5; CDR3 length: 16; D gene: -; clone size: -; CDR3 protein: CASSLTAGYSNQPQHF; CDR3 DNA: TGTGCCAGCAGCTTGACGGCCGGTTATAGCAATCAGCCCCAGCATTTT
V gene: TRBV11-3; J gene: TRBJ2-3; CDR3 length: 15; D gene: -; clone size: many; CDR3 protein: CASSLLGGSTDTQYF; CDR3 DNA: TGTGCCAGCAGCTTGTTGGGCGGGAGCACAGATACGCAGTATTTT
V gene: TRBV5-4; J gene: TRBJ1-2; CDR3 length: 14; D gene: TRBD1; clone size: few; CDR3 protein: CASSSKQGNNGYTF; CDR3 DNA: TGTGCCAGCAGCTCAAAACAGGGGAATAATGGCTACACCTTC
V gene: TRBV19; J gene: TRBJ2-1; CDR3 length: 15; D gene: -; clone size: few; CDR3 protein: CASSPRAVTYNEQFF; CDR3 DNA: TGTGCCAGTAGTCCCCGCGCGGTAACCTACAATGAGCAGTTCTTC
V gene: TRBV28; J gene: TRBJ1-5; CDR3 length: 14; D gene: -; clone size: few; CDR3 protein: CASSLIQGTQPQHF; CDR3 DNA: TGTGCCAGCAGTTTAATACAGGGAACTCAGCCCCAGCATTTT
V gene: TRBV18; J gene: TRBJ1-1; CDR3 length: 14; D gene: TRBD1; clone size: few; CDR3 protein: CASSQGQQNTEAFF; CDR3 DNA: TGTGCCAGCTCACAGGGACAGCAGAACACTGAAGCTTTCTTT
V gene: TRBV7-8; J gene: TRBJ2-1; CDR3 length: 17; D gene: -; clone size: few; CDR3 protein: CASSFSDRFWENNEQFF; CDR3 DNA: TGTGCCAGCAGCTTTAGCGATCGATTCTGGGAAAACAATGAGCAGTTCTTC
V gene: TRBV28; J gene: TRBJ1-6; CDR3 length: 14; D gene: TRBD1; clone size: -; CDR3 protein: CASRGDRGNSPLHF; CDR3 DNA: TGTGCCAGCAGGGGAGACAGGGGAAATTCACCCCTCCACTTT
V gene: TRBV5-1; J gene: TRBJ2-2; CDR3 length: 12; D gene: -; clone size: -; CDR3 protein: CASSHGVGELFF; CDR3 DNA: TGCGCCAGCAGCCATGGAGTGGGGGAGCTGTTTTTT
V gene: TRBV4-2; J gene: TRBJ2-1; CDR3 length: 21; D gene: TRBD1; clone size: -; CDR3 protein: CASSQDLRTGGVFSSYNEQFF; CDR3 DNA: TGTGCCAGCAGCCAAGATCTGAGGACAGGGGGTGTATTCAGCTCCTACAATGAGCAGTTCTTC
V gene: TRBV6-5; J gene: TRBJ1-6; CDR3 length: 15; D gene: TRBD1; clone size: -; CDR3 protein: CASSWTDRANSPLHF; CDR3 DNA: TGTGCCAGCAGTTGGACCGACAGGGCGAATTCACCCCTCCACTTT
V gene: TRBV20-1; J gene: TRBJ1-1; CDR3 length: 13; D gene: -; clone size: -; CDR3 protein: CSASADLNTEAFF; CDR3 DNA: TGCAGTGCTAGTGCCGACTTGAACACTGAAGCTTTCTTT
V gene: TRBV6-5; J gene: TRBJ1-2; CDR3 length: 15; D gene: -; clone size: many; CDR3 protein: CASSYSKSGIYGYTF; CDR3 DNA: TGTGCCAGCAGTTACTCCAAGTCGGGGATCTATGGCTACACCTTC
V gene: TRBV20-1; J gene: TRBJ1-1; CDR3 length: 12; D gene: -; clone size: -; CDR3 protein: CSADGQRKWAFF; CDR3 DNA: TGCAGTGCTGACGGACAGCGGAAATGGGCTTTCTTT
V gene: TRBV18; J gene: TRBJ1-4; CDR3 length: 15; D gene: -; clone size: few; CDR3 protein: CASSPEGGGNEKLFF; CDR3 DNA: TGTGCCAGCTCACCAGAGGGCGGCGGAAATGAAAAACTGTTTTTT
V gene: TRBV18; J gene: TRBJ2-1; CDR3 length: 14; D gene: -; clone size: many; CDR3 protein: CASSGISSYNEQFF; CDR3 DNA: TGTGCCAGCTCAGGGATCTCGTCCTACAATGAGCAGTTCTTC
V gene: TRBV4-2; J gene: TRBJ1-6; CDR3 length: 18; D gene: -; clone size: -; CDR3 protein: CASSQDGAGSSYNSPLHF; CDR3 DNA: TGTGCCAGCAGCCAAGATGGGGCAGGTAGCTCCTATAATTCACCCCTCCACTTT